The 6 T cell receptor beta chains below come from one sample, sequenced in a study of shared clonotypes between healthy human individuals. The protocol was immunoSEQ multiplex PCR, while the TCRdb copy is restricted to in-frame clones and leaves out a portion. The sample lists millions of clones; approximately 95% were seen once. The sequencing input was naive CD4+ T cells from PBMCs. Subset meaning: CD45RA+ positively selected. These receptors all stem from a man aged 18 to 29 in good health. Some clones in this sample may be carry-over from other donors' samples.

The V and J genes are TRBV29-1 and TRBJ2-1, with unresolved D. The length of the CDR3 is 12 residues. Trimming cost V 7 bases and J 0 bases, with 7 bases left between them. Germline V gives CDR1 SQVTM, CDR2 ANQGSEA. The CDR3 region is CSAERSYNEQFF. The CDR3 DNA reads as TGCAGCGCTGAGCGCTCCTACAATGAGCAGTTCTTC.

V gene TRBV28 combines with J gene TRBJ2-1; TRBD1 agrees at 7 bases. The CDR3 has 15 residues. Germline values: CDR1 MDHEN, CDR2 SYDVKM. Germline trimming cut 6 bases from V and 4 bases from J; bases unmatched to any gene: 9. CDR3 sequence reads: CASRLPGQRYNEQFF. The DNA of the CDR3 is TGTGCCAGCAGGTTGCCGGGACAGAGATACAATGAGCAGTTCTTC.

The V gene is TRBV6-5, the J gene TRBJ1-1; D is unclear. Germline CDR1 is MNHEY and CDR2 is SVGAGI. V lost 7 bases to trimming and J lost 4 bases, with 16 bases between them. The CDR3 is made up of 14 amino acids. CDR3 residues: CASTSQGRVTEAFF. Written as DNA, the CDR3 is TGTGCCAGCACTAGCCAAGGAAGGGTCACTGAAGCTTTCTTT.

The rearrangement links TRBV2 to TRBJ1-5; a weak D match, TRBD1 (5 bases). V was cut by 5 bases and J by 2 bases, with 13 bases left in between. This CDR3 region has 15 residues. Germline CDR1 is SNHLY and CDR2 is FYNNEI. CDR3 coding DNA: TGTGCCAGCAGTCGCCGGGACGTTGGCAATCAGCCCCAGCATTTT. This translates into CASSRRDVGNQPQHF.

The chain links TRBV5-1 to TRBJ1-2, with TRBD1 identical over 9 bases. Germline V gives CDR1 SGHRS, CDR2 YFSETQ. The J segment lost 8 bases and the V segment lost 0 bases, leaving 5 bases of the junction unmatched. The CDR3 consists of 14 residues. CDR3 in amino acids: CASSLAGTGTGYTF. The CDR3 DNA reads TGCGCCAGCAGCTTGGCGGGGACAGGGACCGGCTACACCTTC.

The chain has TRBV11-3 and TRBJ2-5; possibly TRBD2 for D (6 bases). V shed 1 base and J shed 3 bases, with 12 bases lying between them. Germline V gene sequence: CDR1 SGHNT, CDR2 YENEEA. The CDR3 covers 15 residues. The CDR3 region has the DNA TGTGCCAGCAGCTTAGGCGGGGACCGAGAAGAGACCCAGTACTTC. The encoded protein is CASSLGGDREETQYF.